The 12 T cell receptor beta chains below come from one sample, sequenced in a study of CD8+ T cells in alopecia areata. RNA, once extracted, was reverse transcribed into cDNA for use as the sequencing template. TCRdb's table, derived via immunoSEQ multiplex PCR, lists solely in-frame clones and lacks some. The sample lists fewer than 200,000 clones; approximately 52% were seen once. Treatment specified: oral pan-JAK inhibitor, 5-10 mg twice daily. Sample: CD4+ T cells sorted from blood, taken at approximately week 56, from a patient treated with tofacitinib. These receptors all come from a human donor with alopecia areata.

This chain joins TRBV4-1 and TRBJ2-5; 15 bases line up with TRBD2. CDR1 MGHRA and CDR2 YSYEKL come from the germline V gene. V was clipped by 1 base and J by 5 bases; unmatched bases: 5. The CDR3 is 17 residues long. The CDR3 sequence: CASSQGTSGGASETQYF. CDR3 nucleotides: TGCGCCAGCAGCCAAGGGACTAGCGGGGGGGCTTCCGAGACCCAGTACTTC.

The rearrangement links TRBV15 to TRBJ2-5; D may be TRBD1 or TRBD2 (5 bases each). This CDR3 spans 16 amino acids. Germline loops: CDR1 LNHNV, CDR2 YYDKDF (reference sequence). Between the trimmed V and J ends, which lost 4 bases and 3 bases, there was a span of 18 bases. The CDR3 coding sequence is TGTGCCACCAGCAAAGCCCCCGGGACCGGGGAAGAGACCCAGTACTTC. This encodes CATSKAPGTGEETQYF.

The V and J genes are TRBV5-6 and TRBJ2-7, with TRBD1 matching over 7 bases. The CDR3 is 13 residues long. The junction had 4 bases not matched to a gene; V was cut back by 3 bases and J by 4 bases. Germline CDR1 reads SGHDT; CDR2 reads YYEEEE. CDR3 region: CASSSDRAYEQYF. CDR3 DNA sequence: TGTGCCAGCAGCTCCGACAGGGCTTACGAGCAGTACTTC.

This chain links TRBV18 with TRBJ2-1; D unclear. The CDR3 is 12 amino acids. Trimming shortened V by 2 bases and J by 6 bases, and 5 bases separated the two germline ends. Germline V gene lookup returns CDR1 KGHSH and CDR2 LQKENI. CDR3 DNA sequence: TGTGCCAGCTCACCAGCCTCCAATGAGCAGTTCTTC. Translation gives CASSPASNEQFF.

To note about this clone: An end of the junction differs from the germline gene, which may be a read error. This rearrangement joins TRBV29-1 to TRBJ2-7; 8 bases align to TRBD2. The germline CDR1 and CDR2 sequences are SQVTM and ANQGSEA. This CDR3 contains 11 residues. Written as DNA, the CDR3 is TGCAGCGTTCTGTCGGGGGGGGCCCTTCGCTTC. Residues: CSVLSGGALRF.

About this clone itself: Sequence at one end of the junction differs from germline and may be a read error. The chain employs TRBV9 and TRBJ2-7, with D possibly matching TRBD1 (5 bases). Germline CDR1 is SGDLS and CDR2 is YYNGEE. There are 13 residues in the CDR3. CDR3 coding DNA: TGTGCCAGCAGCGAGGGGCTCTCCAACGAGCAGTACTTC. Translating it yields CASSEGLSNEQYF. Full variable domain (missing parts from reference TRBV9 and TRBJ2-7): DSGVTQTPKHLITATGQRVTLRCSPRSGDLSVYWYQQSLDQGLQFLIQYYNGEERAKGNILERFSAQQFPDLHSELNLSSLELGDSALYFCASSEGLSNEQYFGPGTRLTVT.

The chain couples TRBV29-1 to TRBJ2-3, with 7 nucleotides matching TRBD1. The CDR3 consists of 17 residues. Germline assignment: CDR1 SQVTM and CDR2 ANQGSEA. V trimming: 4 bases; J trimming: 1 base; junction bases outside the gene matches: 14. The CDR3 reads CSVALLYRGSGTDTQYF. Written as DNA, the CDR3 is TGCAGCGTTGCTTTACTTTACAGGGGTAGCGGCACAGATACGCAGTATTTT.

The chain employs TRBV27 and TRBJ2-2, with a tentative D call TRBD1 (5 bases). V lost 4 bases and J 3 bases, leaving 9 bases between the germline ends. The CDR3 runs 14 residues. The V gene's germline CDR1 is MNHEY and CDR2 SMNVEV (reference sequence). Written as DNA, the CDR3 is TGTGCCAGCAGTTGGGTCAGGGACACCGGGGAGCTGTTTTTT. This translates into CASSWVRDTGELFF.

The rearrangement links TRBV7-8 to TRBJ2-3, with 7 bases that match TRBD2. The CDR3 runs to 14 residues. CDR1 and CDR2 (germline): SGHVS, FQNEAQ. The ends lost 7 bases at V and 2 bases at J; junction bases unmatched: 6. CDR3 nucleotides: TGTGCCAGCATGGGAGGGGAATTCACAGATACGCAGTATTTT. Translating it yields CASMGGEFTDTQYF.

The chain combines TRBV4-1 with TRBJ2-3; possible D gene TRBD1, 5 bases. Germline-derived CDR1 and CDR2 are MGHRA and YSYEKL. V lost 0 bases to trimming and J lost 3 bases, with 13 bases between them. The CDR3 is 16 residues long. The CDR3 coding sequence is TGCGCCAGCAGCCAAGATCACCAGGGCATGACAGATACGCAGTATTTT. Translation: CASSQDHQGMTDTQYF.

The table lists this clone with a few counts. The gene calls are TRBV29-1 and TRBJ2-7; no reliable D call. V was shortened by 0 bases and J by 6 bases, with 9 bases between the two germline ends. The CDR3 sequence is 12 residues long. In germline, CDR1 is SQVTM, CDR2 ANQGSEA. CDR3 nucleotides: TGCAGCGTTGAAGATCTTGCCTCCGAGCAGTACTTC. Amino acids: CSVEDLASEQYF.

CDR3 protein: CAWNWVEDTQYF. CDR3 bases: TGTGCCTGGAATTGGGTCGAAGATACGCAGTATTTT. The V and J genes are TRBV30 and TRBJ2-3; no firm D call. CDR3 length equals 12 residues. The V and J ends lost 4 bases and 5 bases respectively, with 10 bases between them. Germline CDR1 GTSNPN, CDR2 SVGIG (reference sequence).